Shown below are 5 T cell receptor beta chains from a single sample sequenced in a study of STAT5B mutations in CD4+ large granular lymphocyte leukemia (dated 2022 in TCRdb). Library method: the immunoSEQ multiplex PCR assay. TCRdb provides this immuneACCESS table in a form limited to in-frame rearrangements. Some clones are lacking; in checked studies, under half of them reflect an unresolved V gene, and why the rest are absent is not known. The sample table lists 22,000 or so clones, about 79% of them with a count of one. The top ten constitute 0.4% to 0.45% of the sample. Sequences were obtained from CD4+ T cells from blood buffy coats. Source of these receptors: a human donor in good health.

The chain has TRBV6-1 and TRBJ2-7; D is undetermined. Germline-derived CDR1 and CDR2 are MNHNS and SASEGT. V was shortened by 1 base and J by 0 bases, with 10 bases between the two germline ends. The length of the CDR3 is 15 residues. The CDR3 DNA sequence: TGTGCCAGCAGTGAAGGCTCTATCCCCTCCTACGAGCAGTACTTC. This encodes CASSEGSIPSYEQYF.

CDR3 in amino acids: CASSISDSYTSSTDTQYF. In DNA, the CDR3 is TGTGCCAGTAGTATTTCGGACTCCTACACCTCAAGCACAGATACGCAGTATTTT. The chain uses TRBV19 and TRBJ2-3, with D possibly TRBD2 on 5 matching bases. With 3 bases removed from V and 0 bases from J, the gap between germline ends came to 19 bases. Germline values: CDR1 LNHDA, CDR2 SQIVND (reference sequence). CDR3 length equals 18 residues.

The rearrangement joins TRBV10-3 to TRBJ2-3; D ambiguous. Trimming pared 4 bases from V and 6 bases from J, leaving 14 bases between. CDR3 length equals 14 residues. Germline V gives CDR1 ENHRY, CDR2 SYGVKD. The CDR3 region has the DNA TGTGCCATCAGTGGGAGTTACCCCACGGATACGCAGTATTTT. Translating gives CAISGSYPTDTQYF.

This chain connects TRBV28 to TRBJ2-5; possible D gene TRBD2, 6 bases. This CDR3 is built from 16 residues. Germline CDR1 MDHEN, CDR2 SYDVKM. V was pared by 4 bases and J by 4 bases, with 19 bases between. The CDR3 DNA reads TGTGCCAGCAGTTCTAGCGCCTGGAACCTTGGAGAGACCCAGTACTTC. Translation: CASSSSAWNLGETQYF.

Here the CDR3 reads CASSPLAGLSTDTQYF. In DNA form, the CDR3 reads TGTGCCAGCAGCCCCCTCGCAGGGCTTAGCACAGATACGCAGTATTTT. V is TRBV7-2 and J is TRBJ2-3, with a tentative D call TRBD1 (5 bases). This CDR3 has 16 residues. Between the trimmed V and J ends, which lost 5 bases and 0 bases, there was a span of 15 bases. Per germline, CDR1 SGHTA and CDR2 FQGNSA.